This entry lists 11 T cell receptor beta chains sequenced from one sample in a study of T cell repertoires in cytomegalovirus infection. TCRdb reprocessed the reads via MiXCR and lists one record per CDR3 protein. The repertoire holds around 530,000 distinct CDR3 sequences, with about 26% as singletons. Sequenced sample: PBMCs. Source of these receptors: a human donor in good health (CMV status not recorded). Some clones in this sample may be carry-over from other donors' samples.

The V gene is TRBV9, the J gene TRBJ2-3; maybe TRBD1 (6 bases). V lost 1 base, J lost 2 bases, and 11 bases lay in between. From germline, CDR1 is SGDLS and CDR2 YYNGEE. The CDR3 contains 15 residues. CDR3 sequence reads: CASSVSTGYTDTQYF. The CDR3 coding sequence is TGTGCCAGCAGCGTATCAACAGGGTACACAGATACGCAGTATTTT.

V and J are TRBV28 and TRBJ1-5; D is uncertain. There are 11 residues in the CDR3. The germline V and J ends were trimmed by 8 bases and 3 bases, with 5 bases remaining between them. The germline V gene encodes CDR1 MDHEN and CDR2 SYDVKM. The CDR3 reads CASALNQPQHF. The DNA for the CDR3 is TGTGCCAGCGCACTCAATCAGCCCCAGCATTTT.

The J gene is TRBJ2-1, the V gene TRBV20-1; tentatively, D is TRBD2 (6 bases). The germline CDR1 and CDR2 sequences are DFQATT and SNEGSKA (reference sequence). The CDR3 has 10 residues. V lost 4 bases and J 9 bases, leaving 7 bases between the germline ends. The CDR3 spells CSATGGEQFF. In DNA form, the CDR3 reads TGCAGTGCTACCGGGGGTGAGCAGTTCTTC.

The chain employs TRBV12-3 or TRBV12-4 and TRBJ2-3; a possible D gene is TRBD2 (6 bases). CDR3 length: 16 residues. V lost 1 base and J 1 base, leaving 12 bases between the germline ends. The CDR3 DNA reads TGTGCCAGCAGTTTAGACGGCGGGAAGGGCACAGATACGCAGTATTTT. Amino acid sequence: CASSLDGGKGTDTQYF.

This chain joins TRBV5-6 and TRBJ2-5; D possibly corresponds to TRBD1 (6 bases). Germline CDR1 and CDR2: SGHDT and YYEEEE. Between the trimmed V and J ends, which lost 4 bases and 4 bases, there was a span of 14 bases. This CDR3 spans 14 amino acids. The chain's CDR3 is CASSRKTGSETQYF. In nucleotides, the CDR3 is TGTGCCAGCAGCCGGAAGACAGGCTCAGAGACCCAGTACTTC.

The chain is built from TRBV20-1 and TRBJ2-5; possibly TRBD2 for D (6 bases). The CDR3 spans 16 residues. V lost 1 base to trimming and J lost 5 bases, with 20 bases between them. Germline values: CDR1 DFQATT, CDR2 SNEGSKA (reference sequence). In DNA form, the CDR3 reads TGCAGTGCTAGAGGGGCGCTAGCGTCCGCAGGGGAGACCCAGTACTTC. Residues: CSARGALASAGETQYF.

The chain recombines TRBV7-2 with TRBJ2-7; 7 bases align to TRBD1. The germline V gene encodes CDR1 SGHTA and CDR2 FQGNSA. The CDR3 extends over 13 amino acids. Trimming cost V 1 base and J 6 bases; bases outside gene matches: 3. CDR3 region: CASSLGRGFEQYF. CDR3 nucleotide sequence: TGTGCCAGCAGCTTAGGCAGGGGGTTCGAGCAGTACTTC.

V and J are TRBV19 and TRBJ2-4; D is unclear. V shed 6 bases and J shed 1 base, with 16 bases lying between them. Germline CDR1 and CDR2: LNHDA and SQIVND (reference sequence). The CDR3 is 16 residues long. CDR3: CASSLRALSAKNIQYF. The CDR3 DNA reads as TGTGCCAGTAGCCTACGGGCACTCAGTGCCAAAAACATTCAGTACTTC.

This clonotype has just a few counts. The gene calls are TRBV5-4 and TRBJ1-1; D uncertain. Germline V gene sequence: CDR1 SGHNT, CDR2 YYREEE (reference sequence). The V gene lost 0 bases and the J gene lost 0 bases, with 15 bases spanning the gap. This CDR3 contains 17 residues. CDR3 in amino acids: CASSLGLNSGLNTEAFF. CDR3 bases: TGTGCCAGCAGCTTGGGACTGAATTCCGGCCTGAACACTGAAGCTTTCTTT.

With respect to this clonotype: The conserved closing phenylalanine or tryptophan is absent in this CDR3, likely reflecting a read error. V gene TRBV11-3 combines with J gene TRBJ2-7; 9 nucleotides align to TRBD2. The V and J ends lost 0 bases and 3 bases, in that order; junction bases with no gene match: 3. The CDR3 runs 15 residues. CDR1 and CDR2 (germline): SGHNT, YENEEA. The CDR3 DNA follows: TGTGCCAGCAGCTTAGATAGCGGGAGTCTCTACGAGCAGTACTCC. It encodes CASSLDSGSLYEQYS.

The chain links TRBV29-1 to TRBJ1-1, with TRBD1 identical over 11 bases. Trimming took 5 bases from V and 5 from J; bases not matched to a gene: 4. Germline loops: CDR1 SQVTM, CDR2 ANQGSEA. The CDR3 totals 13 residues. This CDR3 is CSVSGQGVTEAFF. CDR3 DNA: TGCAGCGTTTCGGGACAGGGGGTAACTGAAGCTTTCTTT.